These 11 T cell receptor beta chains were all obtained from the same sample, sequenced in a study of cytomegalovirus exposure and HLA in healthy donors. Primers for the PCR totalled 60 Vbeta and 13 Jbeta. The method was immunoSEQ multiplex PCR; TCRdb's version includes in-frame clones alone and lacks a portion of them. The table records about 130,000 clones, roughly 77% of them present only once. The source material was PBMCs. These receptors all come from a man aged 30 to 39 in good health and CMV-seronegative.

The CDR3 nucleotides are TGTGCCAGCGGGACAGAGCCCTACGAGCAGTACTTC. Its protein is CASGTEPYEQYF. The chain is built from TRBV27 and TRBJ2-7; 7 bases match TRBD1. With V trimmed by 8 bases and J by 2 bases, 3 bases remained unmatched. Germline values: CDR1 MNHEY, CDR2 SMNVEV (reference sequence). The CDR3 has 12 amino acids.

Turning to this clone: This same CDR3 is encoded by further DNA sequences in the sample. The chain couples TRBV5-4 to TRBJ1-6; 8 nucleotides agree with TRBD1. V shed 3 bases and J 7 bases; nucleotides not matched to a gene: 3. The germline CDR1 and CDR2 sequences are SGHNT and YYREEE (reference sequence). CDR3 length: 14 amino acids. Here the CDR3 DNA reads TGTGCCAGCAGCTCAACAGGGGGAAATTCACCCCTCCACTTT. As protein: CASSSTGGNSPLHF.

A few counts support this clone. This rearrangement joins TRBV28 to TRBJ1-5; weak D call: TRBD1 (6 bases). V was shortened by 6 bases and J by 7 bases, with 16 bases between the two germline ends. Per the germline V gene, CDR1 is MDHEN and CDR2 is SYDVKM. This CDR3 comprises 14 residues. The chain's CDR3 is CASSLNRDGQPQHF. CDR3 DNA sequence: TGTGCCAGCAGCCTCAACAGGGACGGCCAGCCCCAGCATTTT. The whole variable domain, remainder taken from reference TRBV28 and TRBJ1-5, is DVKVTQSSRYLVKRTGEKVFLECVQDMDHENMFWYRQDPGLGLRLIYFSYDVKMKEKGDIPEGYSVSREKKERFSLILESASTNQTSMYLCASSLNRDGQPQHFGDGTRLSIL.

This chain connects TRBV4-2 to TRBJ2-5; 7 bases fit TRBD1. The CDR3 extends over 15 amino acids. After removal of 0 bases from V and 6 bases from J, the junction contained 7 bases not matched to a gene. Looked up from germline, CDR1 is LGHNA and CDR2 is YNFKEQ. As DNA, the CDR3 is TGTGCCAGCAGCCAAGATTGGCAGGGGGTGAAGACCCAGTACTTC. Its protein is CASSQDWQGVKTQYF.

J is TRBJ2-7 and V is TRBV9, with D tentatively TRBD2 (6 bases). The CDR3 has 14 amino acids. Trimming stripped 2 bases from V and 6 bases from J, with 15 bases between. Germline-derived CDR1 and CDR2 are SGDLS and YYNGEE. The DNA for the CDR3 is TGTGCCAGCAGCGTGGAGGGAGGCCTCAGCGAGCAGTACTTC. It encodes CASSVEGGLSEQYF.

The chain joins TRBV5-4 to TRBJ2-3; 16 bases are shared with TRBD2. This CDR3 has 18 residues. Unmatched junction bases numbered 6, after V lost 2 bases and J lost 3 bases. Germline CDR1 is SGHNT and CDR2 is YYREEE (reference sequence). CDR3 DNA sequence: TGTGCCAGCAGCTTACCGGGACTAGCGGGAGGGCGAACAGATACGCAGTATTTT. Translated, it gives CASSLPGLAGGRTDTQYF.

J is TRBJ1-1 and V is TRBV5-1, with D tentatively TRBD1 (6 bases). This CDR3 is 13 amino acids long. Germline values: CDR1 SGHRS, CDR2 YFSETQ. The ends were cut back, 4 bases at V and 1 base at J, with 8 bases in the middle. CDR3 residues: CASSMTGNTEAFF. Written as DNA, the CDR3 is TGCGCCAGCAGCATGACAGGGAACACTGAAGCTTTCTTT.

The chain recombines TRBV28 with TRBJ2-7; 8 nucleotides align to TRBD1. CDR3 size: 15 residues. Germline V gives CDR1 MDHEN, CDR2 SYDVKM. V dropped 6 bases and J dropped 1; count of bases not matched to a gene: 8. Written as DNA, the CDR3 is TGTGCCAGCAGACGAACAGGGGGATATTCCTACGAGCAGTACTTC. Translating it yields CASRRTGGYSYEQYF.

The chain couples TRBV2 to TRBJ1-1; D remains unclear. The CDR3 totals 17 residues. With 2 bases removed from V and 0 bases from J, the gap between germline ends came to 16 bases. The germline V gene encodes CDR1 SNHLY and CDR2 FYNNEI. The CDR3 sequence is CASSESEETPMNTEAFF. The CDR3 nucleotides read TGTGCCAGCAGTGAAAGTGAGGAAACCCCGATGAACACTGAAGCTTTCTTT.

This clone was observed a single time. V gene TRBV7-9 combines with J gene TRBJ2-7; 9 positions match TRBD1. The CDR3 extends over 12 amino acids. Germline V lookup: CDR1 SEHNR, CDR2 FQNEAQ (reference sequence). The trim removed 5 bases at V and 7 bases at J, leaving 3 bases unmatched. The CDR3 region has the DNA TGTGCCAGCAGCAAGACAGGGGGTGAGCAGTACTTC. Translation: CASSKTGGEQYF.

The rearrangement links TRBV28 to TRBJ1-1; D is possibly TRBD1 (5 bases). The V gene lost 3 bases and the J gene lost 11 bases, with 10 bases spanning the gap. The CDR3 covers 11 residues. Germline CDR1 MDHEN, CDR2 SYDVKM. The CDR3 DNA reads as TGTGCCAGCAGTTTCGACAGATGGGCTTTCTTT. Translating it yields CASSFDRWAFF.